The 15 T cell receptor beta chains below were found in one sample sequenced in a study of T cell clones after liver transplantation. Data came from immunoSEQ multiplex PCR; TCRdb stores just in-frame clones and leaves some out. The sample yields 20,000 to 25,000 clones, 69% seen once. The starting material was CD4+ T cells from blood, obtained before liver transplant. These receptors were collected from a human donor who received a liver transplant.

This clone was counted a few times. This CDR3 reads CASSEGVPSRANTEAFF. DNA of the CDR3: TGTGCCAGTAGTGAGGGGGTTCCCTCAAGAGCGAACACTGAAGCTTTCTTT. The V call is TRBV19, the J call TRBJ1-1; tentatively, D is TRBD1 (6 bases). The V end was cut by 5 bases, the J end by 1 base, with 20 bases between. Germline V gene data show CDR1 as LNHDA and CDR2 as SQIVND (reference sequence). The CDR3 is 17 residues long. Looking up the rest from reference TRBV19 and TRBJ1-1 gives the full variable domain: DGGITQSPKYLFRKEGQNVTLSCEQNLNHDAMYWYRQDPGQGLRLIYYSQIVNDFQKGDIAEGYSVSREKKESFPLTVTSAQKNPTAFYLCASSEGVPSRANTEAFFGQGTRLTVV.

The chain has TRBV9 and TRBJ2-3; 13 positions match TRBD2. The length of the CDR3 is 18 residues. From germline, CDR1 is SGDLS and CDR2 YYNGEE. V gave up 1 base and J gave up 6 bases; unmatched junction bases: 11. For the CDR3, the DNA is TGTGCCAGCAGCGTAAGTGGACTAGCGGGAGTATTAATTGATACGCAGTATTTT. It translates to CASSVSGLAGVLIDTQYF.

The chain employs TRBV7-9 and TRBJ2-7; 7 nucleotides agree with TRBD2. The J segment lost 0 bases and the V segment lost 8 bases, leaving 7 bases of the junction unmatched. This CDR3 has 14 amino acids. Germline CDR1 reads SEHNR; CDR2 reads FQNEAQ (reference sequence). The CDR3 DNA is TGTGCCAGCGGGGGGGACCGGGACTCCTACGAGCAGTACTTC. It yields the protein CASGGDRDSYEQYF.

This sequence joins TRBV12-5 and TRBJ2-2; D perhaps matches TRBD1 (6 bases). The germline V and J ends were trimmed by 4 bases and 5 bases, with 11 bases remaining between them. The V gene's germline CDR1 is LGHNT and CDR2 FRNRAP. This CDR3 contains 14 residues. CDR3 amino acids: CASGWGRGTGELFF. CDR3 sequence (DNA): TGTGCTAGTGGTTGGGGGCGAGGGACCGGGGAGCTGTTTTTT. Looking up the rest from reference TRBV12-5 and TRBJ2-2 gives the full variable domain: DARVTQTPRHKVTEMGQEVTMRCQPILGHNTVFWYRQTMMQGLELLAYFRNRAPLDDSGMPKDRFSAEMPDATLATLKIQPSEPRDSAVYFCASGWGRGTGELFFGEGSRLTVL.

V gene TRBV11-2 combines with J gene TRBJ1-3, with 7 bases fitting TRBD1. Germline values: CDR1 SGHAT, CDR2 FQNNGV. The CDR3 extends over 14 amino acids. Unmatched junction bases numbered 8, after V lost 3 bases and J lost 9 bases. The CDR3 sequence: CASSFLGQGGTIYF. The CDR3 DNA sequence: TGTGCCAGCAGCTTCTTGGGTCAGGGGGGCACCATATATTTT.

This clone was observed a few times. V and J are TRBV19 and TRBJ2-5; D is unresolved. Trimming cost V 5 bases and J 4 bases, with 17 bases left between them. Germline V gene sequence: CDR1 LNHDA, CDR2 SQIVND (reference sequence). The CDR3 is 15 amino acids. CDR3: CASSWHRPGRETQYF. The CDR3 bases are TGTGCCAGTAGTTGGCACCGACCGGGCAGAGAGACCCAGTACTTC.

The chain joins TRBV5-8 to TRBJ2-3; TRBD2 matches 8 bases. The V and J ends lost 3 bases and 0 bases, in that order; junction bases with no gene match: 6. CDR3 size: 16 residues. Per germline, CDR1 SGHTS and CDR2 YDEGEE. The CDR3 loop reads CASSWGLVGSTDTQYF. The CDR3 bases are TGTGCCAGCAGCTGGGGACTAGTGGGTAGCACAGATACGCAGTATTTT.

By proportion, this clone is medium-sized. Different DNA sequences within this sample yield the same CDR3. The chain couples TRBV19 to TRBJ2-4; D is perhaps TRBD1 (6 bases). Trimming removed 1 base from V and 8 bases from J, with 12 bases in between. CDR1 is LNHDA and CDR2 is SQIVND in the germline V gene (reference sequence). The CDR3 spans 14 residues. DNA of the CDR3: TGTGCCAGTAGTATAGGAGGGGGACGGGACATTCAGTACTTC. Its translation is CASSIGGGRDIQYF.

V gene TRBV2 combines with J gene TRBJ1-2; weak D call: TRBD1 (5 bases). V was pared by 2 bases and J by 5 bases, with 9 bases between. Germline loops: CDR1 SNHLY, CDR2 FYNNEI. The CDR3 contains 13 residues. DNA for the CDR3: TGTGCCAGCAGTGAATTTGGGGGGTATGGCTACACCTTC. This encodes CASSEFGGYGYTF.

The gene calls are TRBV6-5 and TRBJ2-1, with 11 bases identical to TRBD1. In germline, CDR1 is MNHEY, CDR2 SVGAGI. V gave up 1 base and J gave up 10 bases; unmatched junction bases: 6. The CDR3 spans 15 residues. DNA of the CDR3: TGTGCCAGCAGTTACTGGGGGACAGGGGGTGGGGAGCAGTTCTTC. Amino acids: CASSYWGTGGGEQFF.

This clone has only a few counts. The chain has TRBV18 and TRBJ2-1; D might be TRBD2 (5 bases). In germline, CDR1 is KGHSH, CDR2 LQKENI. The ends were cut back, 2 bases at V and 8 bases at J, with 13 bases in the middle. The CDR3 runs to 14 residues. CDR3 protein: CASSPSLELYEQFF. In DNA form, the CDR3 reads TGTGCCAGCTCACCATCACTAGAGCTCTATGAGCAGTTCTTC.

In DNA form, the CDR3 reads TGCGCCAGCAGCTTGGCCGGGACCATCTATGGCTACACCTTC. Its protein product is CASSLAGTIYGYTF. The chain employs TRBV5-1 and TRBJ1-2, with D tentatively TRBD1 (5 bases). CDR1 and CDR2 (germline): SGHRS, YFSETQ. V shed 0 bases and J shed 4 bases, with 10 bases lying between them. The CDR3 is 14 residues long.

This chain uses TRBV30 with TRBJ2-7; the D call may be TRBD1 or TRBD2 (5 bases each). Trimming shortened V by 4 bases and J by 4 bases, and 11 bases separated the two germline ends. The V gene's germline CDR1 is GTSNPN and CDR2 SVGIG (reference sequence). The CDR3 has 12 residues. This CDR3 is CAWKQGPYEQYF. CDR3 bases: TGTGCCTGGAAGCAGGGACCTTACGAGCAGTACTTC.

V is TRBV5-1 and J is TRBJ2-2; D unclear. CDR1 is SGHRS, CDR2 YFSETQ, per germline. Trimming took off 7 bases at V and 5 bases at J, with 18 bases between the two ends. There are 15 residues in the CDR3. The CDR3 DNA reads TGCGCCAGCGTACCCGGGCGCCAGGATACCGGGGAGCTGTTTTTT. Amino acids: CASVPGRQDTGELFF.

This chain links TRBV7-9 with TRBJ1-1, with TRBD1 as a possible D gene (5 bases). There are 15 residues in the CDR3. V was cut by 7 bases and J by 2 bases, with 17 bases left in between. Germline V gene sequence: CDR1 SEHNR, CDR2 FQNEAQ (reference sequence). The CDR3 reads CASTPPSQGNTEAFF. The CDR3 DNA reads as TGTGCCAGCACCCCCCCTTCGCAGGGAAACACTGAAGCTTTCTTT.